The 21 T cell receptor beta chains presented below share a single source sample, sequenced in a study of blood T cells in healthy people across ages. It was with a sample-barcoded 5' primer and a J-beta primer mix that a second PCR of about 6 to 12 cycles was run. TCRdb called the 5' RACE reads again in MiXCR, with one record for every CDR3 protein. The profile shows roughly 1.6 million distinct CDR3 sequences, roughly 32% of them singletons. Sequenced: blood. These receptors originate from a woman in her 30s in good health.

V and J are TRBV14 and TRBJ2-5; 7 bases fit TRBD2. The DNA end is a closer match to TRBJ2-7, so the J assignment may be wrong. Germline V gives CDR1 SGHDN, CDR2 FVKESK. The CDR3 covers 16 residues. CDR3 amino acids: CASSQLGGTLTYEQYF. CDR3 sequence (DNA): TGTGCCAGCAGCCAATTGGGGGGGACCCTGACCTACGAGCAGTACTTC.

The sample holds many counts of this clonotype. The chain carries TRBV20-1 and TRBJ2-1; D remains ambiguous. Trimming removed 3 bases at V and 6 bases at J, with 3 bases between. This CDR3 has 10 amino acids. From germline, CDR1 is DFQATT and CDR2 SNEGSKA (reference sequence). CDR3 DNA sequence: TGCAGTGCTAGTCCCAATGAGCAGTTCTTC. Protein: CSASPNEQFF.

The sample holds a few counts of this clonotype. The V call is TRBV7-9, the J call TRBJ2-7; TRBD2 aligns across 7 bases. V lost 10 bases, J lost 6 bases, and 6 bases stayed unmatched. Germline CDR1 is SEHNR and CDR2 is FQNEAQ (reference sequence). The CDR3 is made up of 11 amino acids. This chain's CDR3 is CATGLVPEQYF. DNA for the CDR3: TGTGCCACCGGACTAGTCCCCGAGCAGTACTTC.

The gene calls are TRBV7-9 and TRBJ1-4, with 8 bases matching TRBD1. V gave up 4 bases and J gave up 8 bases; unmatched junction bases: 9. CDR3 length equals 15 residues. Germline V lookup: CDR1 SEHNR, CDR2 FQNEAQ (reference sequence). The CDR3: CASSSDRGGGEKLFF. CDR3 DNA: TGTGCCAGCAGCTCCGACAGGGGAGGTGGCGAAAAACTGTTTTTT.

V is TRBV3-1 and J is TRBJ2-7; a possible D gene is TRBD2 (5 bases). CDR1 and CDR2 (germline): LGHDT, YNNKEL (reference sequence). Trimming pared 1 base from V and 3 bases from J, leaving 7 bases between. This CDR3 is 13 amino acids long. The CDR3 sequence: CASSQGEFYEQYF. DNA of the CDR3: TGTGCCAGCAGCCAAGGGGAGTTCTACGAGCAGTACTTC.

The chain combines TRBV6-5 with TRBJ1-1; no reliable D call. CDR1 is MNHEY and CDR2 is SVGAGI in the germline V gene. CDR3 length: 12 amino acids. V was cut by 7 bases and J by 13 bases, with 19 bases left in between. CDR3 coding DNA: TGTGCCAGCACCGCGCCGGGAGGGAAGTGTTTCTTT. Translating it yields CASTAPGGKCFF.

This clonotype was counted at least ten times. The chain is built from TRBV20-1 and TRBJ2-7, with 7 bases fitting TRBD1. V was clipped by 6 bases and J by 5 bases; unmatched bases: 4. This CDR3 spans 11 amino acids. Germline loops: CDR1 DFQATT, CDR2 SNEGSKA (reference sequence). The CDR3 region has the DNA TGCAGTGCAGCAACAGGGGACGAGCAGTACTTC. Amino acids: CSAATGDEQYF.

As concerns this clonotype: A much bigger clone sits one base away, suggesting this may be a read error. The chain employs TRBV29-1 and TRBJ2-7, with a weak D call TRBD1 (5 bases). The CDR3 extends over 17 amino acids. Germline V gene lookup returns CDR1 SQVTM and CDR2 ANQGSEA. Trimming took 5 bases from V and 0 from J, leaving 23 bases between them. This CDR3 is CSVIFWGRLEDSYEQYF. For the CDR3, the DNA is TGCAGCGTTATCTTTTGGGGCAGGCTAGAGGACTCCTACGAGCAGTACTTC.

V usage is TRBV12-3 or TRBV12-4 and J usage is TRBJ2-5; possibly TRBD2 for D (5 bases). The V end was cut by 6 bases, the J end by 6 bases, with 14 bases between. CDR3 length: 13 residues. DNA for the CDR3: TGTGCCAGCAGCGCCCTAGGGAGAAAGACCCAGTACTTC. Translation: CASSALGRKTQYF.

This clonotype has just a few counts. CDR3 in amino acids: CSARKTSGRGDTQYF. The DNA of the CDR3 is TGCAGTGCTAGAAAAACTAGCGGGCGAGGGGATACGCAGTATTTT. The chain joins TRBV20-1 to TRBJ2-3; 9 bases align to TRBD2. V lost 2 bases to trimming and J lost 6 bases; unmatched junction nucleotides: 9. CDR1 DFQATT and CDR2 SNEGSKA come from the germline V gene (reference sequence). This CDR3 spans 15 amino acids.

This clonotype has just one count. As DNA, the CDR3 is TGCAGCCGTCTATTTCGAGATACGCAGTATTTT. Its protein product is CSRLFRDTQYF. This sequence joins TRBV20-1 and TRBJ2-3; no reliable D call. The CDR3 loop spans 11 amino acids. The V gene's germline CDR1 is DFQATT and CDR2 SNEGSKA (reference sequence).

This chain connects TRBV25-1 to TRBJ2-2; D might be TRBD1 or TRBD2, each matching 7 bases. Looked up from germline, CDR1 is MGHDK and CDR2 is SYGVNS. This CDR3 has 17 amino acids. Trimming pared 2 bases from V and 4 bases from J, leaving 17 bases between. The CDR3 sequence is CASSEPGGGGSTGELFF. As DNA, the CDR3 is TGTGCCAGCAGTGAACCTGGAGGGGGCGGGAGCACCGGGGAGCTGTTTTTT. The full variable domain, completed using reference TRBV25-1 and TRBJ2-2, is EADIYQTPRYLVIGTGKKITLECSQTMGHDKMYWYQQDPGMELHLIHYSYGVNSTEKGDLSSESTVSRIRTEHFPLTLESARPSHTSQYLCASSEPGGGGSTGELFFGEGSRLTVL.

This clonotype was seen only a few times. The chain links TRBV15 to TRBJ2-2; D is ambiguous. Germline V gene lookup returns CDR1 LNHNV and CDR2 YYDKDF (reference sequence). The ends were cut back, 0 bases at V and 7 bases at J, with 9 bases in the middle. The CDR3 covers 14 residues. CDR3: CATSRDLVVGELFF. For the CDR3, the DNA is TGTGCCACCAGCAGAGATCTGGTCGTCGGGGAGCTGTTTTTT.

This clonotype was detected only a few times. V and J are TRBV2 and TRBJ2-5, with 7 bases lining up with TRBD1. V lost 4 bases, J lost 2 bases, and 4 bases stayed unmatched. The CDR3 runs 14 residues. Germline CDR1 reads SNHLY; CDR2 reads FYNNEI. This CDR3 is CASSADRWQETQYF. As DNA, the CDR3 is TGTGCCAGCAGTGCGGACAGGTGGCAAGAGACCCAGTACTTC.

This clonotype was seen many times. The genes are TRBV6-5 and TRBJ2-3; 10 bases align to TRBD1. The junction had 6 bases not matched to a gene; V was cut back by 3 bases and J by 6 bases. CDR3 length: 15 amino acids. Germline CDR1 is MNHEY and CDR2 is SVGAGI. This CDR3 reads CASSYYRDRGDTQYF. The DNA of the CDR3 is TGTGCCAGCAGTTATTACCGGGACAGGGGCGATACGCAGTATTTT.

CDR3 region: CAGGAGGNEKLFF. DNA of the CDR3: TGTGCCGGCGGGGCAGGGGGAAATGAAAAACTGTTTTTT. J is TRBJ1-4 and V is TRBV7-9, with 7 bases matching TRBD1. The CDR3 covers 13 residues. The J segment lost 5 bases and the V segment lost 11 bases, leaving 8 bases of the junction unmatched. The germline CDR1 and CDR2 sequences are SEHNR and FQNEAQ (reference sequence).

A word on this clonotype: One end of the junction does not line up with germline, which may come from a read error. This chain uses TRBV5-1 with TRBJ2-3; D is perhaps TRBD2 (6 bases). The CDR3 has 15 residues. The germline gives CDR1 SGHRS, CDR2 YFSETQ. The CDR3 loop reads CASSLTGGGTGTQYF. The CDR3 nucleotides are TGCGCCAGCAGCTTGACCGGGGGAGGCACAGGTACGCAGTATTTT.

There are a few counts of this clonotype. The J gene is TRBJ1-2, the V gene TRBV6-8; no firm D call. Germline V CDR1 and CDR2: MNHGY, SAAAGT. The CDR3 spans 13 residues. V was trimmed by 8 bases and J by 4 bases, leaving 14 bases between them. The chain's CDR3 is CASVLGKGYGYTF. CDR3 bases: TGTGCCAGCGTACTAGGTAAAGGCTATGGCTACACCTTC.

V and J are TRBV29-1 and TRBJ1-1, with TRBD1 matching over 9 bases. CDR1 and CDR2 from the germline V gene are SQVTM and ANQGSEA. The CDR3 is 13 residues long. After removal of 5 bases from V and 3 bases from J, the junction contained 4 bases not matched to a gene. The CDR3 loop reads CSVRDRADTEAFF. The DNA for the CDR3 is TGCAGCGTTAGGGACAGGGCGGACACTGAAGCTTTCTTT.

As for this clonotype: One end of the junction varies from germline; a read error may be responsible. The V call is TRBV15, the J call TRBJ2-7; TRBD1 matches at 8 bases. The CDR3 sequence is 16 residues long. Germline V gene sequence: CDR1 LNHNV, CDR2 YYDKDF (reference sequence). In DNA, the CDR3 is TGTGCCGCCAGCAGAGATCTAGGACAGGGCTACTACGAGCAGTACTTC. Its translation: CAASRDLGQGYYEQYF.

This chain links TRBV4-1 with TRBJ1-5, with a possible D match to TRBD1 (5 bases). Trimming took 1 base from V and 3 from J, leaving 7 bases between them. This CDR3 is 14 amino acids long. The V gene's germline CDR1 is MGHRA and CDR2 YSYEKL. Here the CDR3 reads CASSQGGVNQPQHF. The CDR3, as DNA: TGCGCCAGCAGCCAAGGGGGCGTCAATCAGCCCCAGCATTTT.